The text below deals with one T cell receptor (beta chain). Regions amplified from RNA transcripts were the TCR beta CDR3 regions. First-round RT-PCR of the TCR CDR3 relied on the HTBI primer set. TCRdb re-derived calls from the multiplex PCR reads in MiXCR, one entry per CDR3 protein. The sample has about 420,000 distinct CDR3 sequences; approximately 13% are singletons. This sample is part of a study of T cells in Graves' hyperthyroidism and ophthalmopathy. The CDR3 length is 13 residues. The germline V gene encodes CDR1 KGHSH and CDR2 LQKENI. The V gene lost 4 bases and the J gene lost 3 bases, with 10 bases spanning the gap.

The specimen sequenced was blood. This TCR was sampled from a woman aged 18-29 years with Graves' hyperthyroidism. The rearrangement joins TRBV18 to TRBJ2-7; D gene uncertain. The DNA of the CDR3 is TGTGCCAGCTCACAACTAAGGAACTACGAGCAGTACTTC. Translating gives CASSQLRNYEQYF.